These 8 T cell receptor beta chains originate from one sample sequenced in a study of T cell responses to AZD1222 COVID-19 vaccine. Sequenced by immunoSEQ multiplex PCR; TCRdb stores in-frame clones only, minus some. Of 110,000 to 150,000 clones in the sample, almost 90% were seen once. The sequencing used peripheral blood, collected on day 0 of AZD1222 vaccination. These TCRs come from an adult in good health.

The chain is built from TRBV6-2 or TRBV6-3 and TRBJ2-4; D not certain. The length of the CDR3 is 17 residues. V lost 4 bases and J 2 bases, leaving 18 bases between the germline ends. Germline V CDR1 and CDR2: MNHEY, SVGEGT. CDR3 DNA: TGTGCCAGCAGTTTATCCGCGAGCCGTTTAACCAAAAACATTCAGTACTTC. Protein sequence: CASSLSASRLTKNIQYF.

This chain joins TRBV7-8 and TRBJ1-2; no reliable D call. The CDR3 is 12 residues long. The germline V and J ends were trimmed by 6 bases and 8 bases, with 13 bases remaining between them. Germline CDR1 is SGHVS and CDR2 is FQNEAQ. Written as DNA, the CDR3 is TGTGCCAGCAGAAACCGGGAGGCCGGCTACACCTTC. It translates to CASRNREAGYTF.

V and J are TRBV10-3 and TRBJ2-1; D perhaps matches TRBD1 (7 bases). This CDR3 contains 15 residues. CDR1 and CDR2 (germline): ENHRY, SYGVKD. V lost 6 bases to trimming and J lost 0 bases, with 12 bases between them. In DNA, the CDR3 is TGTGCCATCAGGCTCAGGGGGGACTCCTACAATGAGCAGTTCTTC. It yields the protein CAIRLRGDSYNEQFF.

The chain joins TRBV4-1 to TRBJ1-6; D is uncertain. Between the trimmed V and J ends, which lost 1 base and 4 bases, there was a span of 8 bases. CDR1 and CDR2 from the germline V gene are MGHRA and YSYEKL. The CDR3 totals 15 residues. The chain's CDR3 is CASSQGEGYNSPLHF. Written as DNA, the CDR3 is TGCGCCAGCAGCCAAGGAGAAGGGTATAATTCACCCCTCCACTTT.

V gene TRBV5-1 combines with J gene TRBJ2-1; 10 bases line up with TRBD2. The germline V gene has CDR1 SGHRS and CDR2 YFSETQ. This CDR3 spans 16 amino acids. V shed 4 bases and J 6 bases; nucleotides not matched to a gene: 10. This CDR3 is CASSKDLAGVSNEQFF. The CDR3 DNA sequence: TGCGCCAGCAGCAAGGATCTAGCGGGAGTTAGCAATGAGCAGTTCTTC.

This clone appeared once. The V gene is TRBV19, the J gene TRBJ1-5, with D tentatively TRBD1 (5 bases). There are 13 residues in the CDR3. Trimming took 4 bases from V and 4 from J, leaving 8 bases between them. Germline assignment: CDR1 LNHDA and CDR2 SQIVND (reference sequence). The CDR3 sequence: CASSRGVNQPQHF. In DNA form, the CDR3 reads TGTGCCAGTAGTAGGGGGGTTAATCAGCCCCAGCATTTT.

The chain joins TRBV4-3 to TRBJ2-7; 8 positions match TRBD1. The germline V gene encodes CDR1 LGHNA and CDR2 YSLEER. The CDR3 extends over 14 amino acids. Unmatched junction bases numbered 7, after V lost 4 bases and J lost 5 bases. CDR3 amino acids: CASSLRDRGHEQYF. In nucleotides, the CDR3 is TGCGCCAGCAGCCTCCGTGACAGGGGCCACGAGCAGTACTTC.

CDR3 region: CASSLVGSGSTPKQFF. For the CDR3, the DNA is TGTGCCAGCAGCTTAGTTGGTAGCGGGAGTACCCCAAAACAGTTCTTC. This chain uses TRBV7-2 with TRBJ2-1; 9 nucleotides align to TRBD2. The CDR3 is 16 amino acids. CDR1 and CDR2 (germline): SGHTA, FQGNSA. V dropped 1 base and J dropped 13; count of bases not matched to a gene: 14.